The 20 T cell receptor beta chains in this list originate from one sample, sequenced in a study of T-cell memory formation after mild COVID-19. TCRdb used MiXCR to reprocess the 5' RACE reads, holding one entry per CDR3 protein. This sample has around 300,000 distinct CDR3 sequences, with roughly an eighth found just once. Material: PBMCs or a T cell subset sorted from them (not recorded which). The receptors originated from a man aged 18-30 years who had mild COVID-19 (a few samples of this study predate the infection). Cell type and time point are not known.

This clonotype occurred many times. J is TRBJ2-7 and V is TRBV6-2 or TRBV6-3, with D perhaps TRBD1 or TRBD2 (5 bases each). Germline lookup yields CDR1 MNHEY and CDR2 SVGEGT. CDR3 length: 16 amino acids. V was cut by 6 bases and J by 4 bases, with 22 bases left in between. CDR3 in DNA: TGTGCCAGCAGCCGAAGGGGACCGCGAATTACTTACGAGCAGTACTTC. Translation gives CASSRRGPRITYEQYF.

The gene calls are TRBV3-1 and TRBJ2-3; D call uncertain. The V gene lost 0 bases and the J gene lost 2 bases, with 6 bases spanning the gap. The germline CDR1 and CDR2 sequences are LGHDT and YNNKEL (reference sequence). The CDR3 sequence is 14 residues long. The CDR3 DNA sequence: TGTGCCAGCAGCCAAGATACGTTCACAGATACGCAGTATTTT. Translated, it gives CASSQDTFTDTQYF.

This clonotype was found a few times. For the CDR3, the DNA is TGCAGTGCTGTCCCCGGTGCACAGCTAAACACTGAAGCTTTCTTT. This codes for CSAVPGAQLNTEAFF. V and J are TRBV20-1 and TRBJ1-1; D not resolved. The CDR3 extends over 15 amino acids. Germline V lookup: CDR1 DFQATT, CDR2 SNEGSKA (reference sequence). Trimming removed 5 bases at V and 2 bases at J, with 18 bases between.

The chain employs TRBV5-1 and TRBJ1-2, with 7 bases lining up with TRBD1. This CDR3 spans 14 amino acids. Germline CDR1 SGHRS, CDR2 YFSETQ. V lost 6 bases, J lost 4 bases, and 9 bases stayed unmatched. The CDR3 region is CASTQDRALYGYTF. The CDR3 DNA follows: TGCGCCAGCACCCAAGACAGGGCGCTCTATGGCTACACCTTC.

J is TRBJ1-5 and V is TRBV5-5, with unresolved D. This CDR3 comprises 15 residues. Germline V lookup: CDR1 SGHKS, CDR2 YYEKEE (reference sequence). V was pared by 0 bases and J by 5 bases, with 12 bases between. Here the CDR3 reads CASSLDQKPYQPQHF. For the CDR3, the DNA is TGTGCCAGCAGCTTGGACCAGAAGCCTTATCAGCCCCAGCATTTT.

This chain joins TRBV27 and TRBJ2-7; 11 bases map to TRBD2. The CDR3 spans 16 residues. Germline V CDR1 and CDR2: MNHEY, SMNVEV (reference sequence). The V and J ends lost 5 bases and 5 bases, in that order; junction bases with no gene match: 11. DNA of the CDR3: TGTGCCAGCAGTCCGGAGGTAGCGGGGGGGATCCACGAGCAGTACTTC. Translation gives CASSPEVAGGIHEQYF.

V gene TRBV29-1 combines with J gene TRBJ2-3; the D gene is possibly TRBD2 (6 bases). The CDR3 contains 13 residues. The V gene lost 4 bases and the J gene lost 3 bases, with 11 bases spanning the gap. Germline V CDR1 and CDR2: SQVTM, ANQGSEA. This CDR3 reads CSVAGGETDTQYF. CDR3 DNA sequence: TGCAGCGTTGCTGGCGGGGAGACAGATACGCAGTATTTT.

The genes are TRBV7-2 and TRBJ2-2; D is possibly TRBD1 or TRBD2 (6 bases each). V dropped 5 bases and J dropped 4 bases, with 23 bases sitting between them. The CDR3 runs 18 residues. CDR1 is SGHTA and CDR2 is FQGNSA in the germline V gene. The CDR3 nucleotides read TGTGCCAGCAGCCCCCAAGGTTTCCAGGGGAGGTCCACCGGGGAGCTGTTTTTT. As protein: CASSPQGFQGRSTGELFF. Variable domain in full (rest from reference TRBV7-2 and TRBJ2-2): GAGVSQSPSNKVTEKGKDVELRCDPISGHTALYWYRQSLGQGLEFLIYFQGNSAPDKSGLPSDRFSAERTGGSVSTLTIQRTQQEDSAVYLCASSPQGFQGRSTGELFFGEGSRLTVL.

This clonotype was seen at least ten times. J is TRBJ2-3 and V is TRBV7-2, with D unresolved. The germline V gene encodes CDR1 SGHTA and CDR2 FQGNSA. The germline V and J ends were trimmed by 3 bases and 6 bases, with 10 bases remaining between them. The CDR3 runs to 13 residues. The CDR3 here is CASSFGDSDTQYF. CDR3 in DNA: TGTGCCAGCAGCTTCGGCGATTCGGATACGCAGTATTTT.

The chain links TRBV29-1 to TRBJ2-7, with D tentatively TRBD1 (7 bases). V lost 5 bases to trimming and J lost 6 bases, with 11 bases between them. The CDR3 has 11 amino acids. The germline V gene encodes CDR1 SQVTM and CDR2 ANQGSEA. The CDR3: CSVTRGVEQYF. The CDR3 coding sequence is TGCAGCGTTACCAGGGGGGTCGAGCAGTACTTC.

This clonotype was counted between two and nine times. The rearrangement links TRBV18 to TRBJ2-3; D unresolved. V dropped 6 bases and J dropped 0 bases, with 7 bases sitting between them. The germline gives CDR1 KGHSH, CDR2 LQKENI. The CDR3 length is 13 residues. CDR3 region: CASSRISTDTQYF. CDR3 sequence (DNA): TGTGCCAGCTCCAGGATTAGCACAGATACGCAGTATTTT. Full variable domain (missing parts from reference TRBV18 and TRBJ2-3): NAGVMQNPRHLVRRRGQEARLRCSPMKGHSHVYWYRQLPEEGLKFMVYLQKENIIDESGMPKERFSAEFPKEGPSILRIQQVVRGDSAAYFCASSRISTDTQYFGPGTRLTVL.

This clonotype turned up a few times. The genes are TRBV12-3 or TRBV12-4 and TRBJ1-1; no reliable D call. The CDR3 contains 14 residues. Trimming shortened V by 2 bases and J by 2 bases, and 9 bases separated the two germline ends. This CDR3 is CASSLSDDNTEAFF. For the CDR3, the DNA is TGTGCCAGCAGTTTATCTGACGATAACACTGAAGCTTTCTTT.

The chain carries TRBV20-1 and TRBJ1-1; no definite D call. Trimming left V 0 bases short and J 7 bases short, with 9 bases between. This CDR3 has 12 amino acids. Germline CDR1 DFQATT, CDR2 SNEGSKA (reference sequence). The CDR3 sequence: CSARDVYIEAFF. CDR3 DNA: TGCAGTGCTAGAGACGTTTACATTGAAGCTTTCTTT.

This chain uses TRBV5-1 with TRBJ2-2; perhaps TRBD1 as D (6 bases). With 1 base removed from V and 2 bases from J, the gap between germline ends came to 18 bases. The CDR3 consists of 18 residues. Germline-derived CDR1 and CDR2 are SGHRS and YFSETQ. CDR3 amino acids: CASSLSVDSFVNTGELFF. The DNA of the CDR3 is TGCGCCAGCAGCTTGTCGGTGGACAGCTTCGTAAACACCGGGGAGCTGTTTTTT.

This clonotype was found a few times. V and J are TRBV20-1 and TRBJ2-1; 7 nucleotides match TRBD1. Trimming removed 6 bases from V and 9 bases from J; junction bases left unmatched: 5. Germline V lookup: CDR1 DFQATT, CDR2 SNEGSKA (reference sequence). CDR3 length: 11 amino acids. The CDR3 DNA reads TGCAGTGCGGCGGACAGGCCTGAGCAGTTCTTC. This encodes CSAADRPEQFF.

This clonotype has more than one count but fewer than ten. The chain links TRBV4-1 to TRBJ1-2; D is undetermined. Germline CDR1 and CDR2: MGHRA and YSYEKL. Between the trimmed V and J ends, which lost 1 base and 2 bases, there was a span of 11 bases. The CDR3 consists of 15 residues. The CDR3 is CASSQVFSGNYGYTF. The CDR3 bases are TGCGCCAGCAGCCAAGTGTTTTCCGGGAACTATGGCTACACCTTC.

The table lists this clonotype with a few counts. The chain is built from TRBV7-6 and TRBJ2-3, with a tentative D call TRBD1 (6 bases). The CDR3 consists of 15 residues. With 4 bases removed from V and 5 bases from J, the gap between germline ends came to 16 bases. Per germline, CDR1 SGHVS and CDR2 FNYEAQ. The CDR3 sequence is CASSSDRTDRDTQYF. The CDR3 nucleotides read TGTGCCAGCAGCTCCGACAGGACAGACAGAGATACGCAGTATTTT.

V and J are TRBV20-1 and TRBJ1-3; TRBD1 might be the D (5 bases). The germline V gene has CDR1 DFQATT and CDR2 SNEGSKA (reference sequence). Trimming pared 6 bases from V and 0 bases from J, leaving 12 bases between. This CDR3 has 14 amino acids. CDR3 region: CSARDFNSGNTIYF. DNA for the CDR3: TGCAGTGCCCGGGACTTCAACTCTGGAAACACCATATATTTT.

The rearrangement links TRBV12-3 or TRBV12-4 to TRBJ2-2, with 8 nucleotides matching TRBD1. V lost 6 bases and J lost 5; bases outside the gene matches: 8. The CDR3 is 15 residues long. CDR3 protein: CASSPRQGNTGELFF. The CDR3 DNA reads TGTGCCAGCAGCCCCAGACAGGGGAATACCGGGGAGCTGTTTTTT.

The chain recombines TRBV4-3 with TRBJ2-3; D remains unclear. From germline, CDR1 is LGHNA and CDR2 YSLEER. This CDR3 is 15 amino acids long. The ends were cut back, 1 base at V and 1 base at J, with 9 bases in the middle. This chain's CDR3 is CASSQVGSGTDTQYF. CDR3 DNA sequence: TGCGCCAGCAGCCAAGTAGGGTCTGGCACAGATACGCAGTATTTT.